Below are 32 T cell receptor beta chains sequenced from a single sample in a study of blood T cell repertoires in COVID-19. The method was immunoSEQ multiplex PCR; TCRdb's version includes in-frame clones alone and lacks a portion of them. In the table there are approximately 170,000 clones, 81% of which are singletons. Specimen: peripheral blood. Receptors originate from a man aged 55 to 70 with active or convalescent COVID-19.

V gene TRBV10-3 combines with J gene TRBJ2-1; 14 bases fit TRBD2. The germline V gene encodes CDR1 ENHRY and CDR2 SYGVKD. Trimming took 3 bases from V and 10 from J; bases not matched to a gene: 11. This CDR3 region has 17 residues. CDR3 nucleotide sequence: TGTGCCATCAGTGACTTAGGACTAGCGGGAGGAACAGGCGAGCAGTTCTTC. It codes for CAISDLGLAGGTGEQFF.

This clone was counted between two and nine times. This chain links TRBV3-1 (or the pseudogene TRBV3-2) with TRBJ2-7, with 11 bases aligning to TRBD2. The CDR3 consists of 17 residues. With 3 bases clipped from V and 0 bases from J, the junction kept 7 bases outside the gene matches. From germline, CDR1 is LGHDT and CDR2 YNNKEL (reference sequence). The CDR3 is CASSHPASGRNSYEQYF. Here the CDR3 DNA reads TGTGCCAGCAGCCACCCGGCTAGCGGGAGGAACTCCTACGAGCAGTACTTC.

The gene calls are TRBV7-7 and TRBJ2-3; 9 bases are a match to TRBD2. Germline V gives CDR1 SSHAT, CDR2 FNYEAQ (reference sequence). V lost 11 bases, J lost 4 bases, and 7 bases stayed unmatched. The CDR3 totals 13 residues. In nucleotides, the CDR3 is TGTGCCGTCGGGCGGGGGGGCCCAGATACGCAGTATTTT. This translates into CAVGRGGPDTQYF.

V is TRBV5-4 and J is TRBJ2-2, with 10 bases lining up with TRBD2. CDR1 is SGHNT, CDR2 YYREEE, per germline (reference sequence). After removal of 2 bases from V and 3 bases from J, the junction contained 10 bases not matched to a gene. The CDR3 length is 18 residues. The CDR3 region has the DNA TGTGCCAGCAGCTTAGATTTAGGGCTAGCGGGAGACACCGGGGAGCTGTTTTTT. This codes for CASSLDLGLAGDTGELFF.

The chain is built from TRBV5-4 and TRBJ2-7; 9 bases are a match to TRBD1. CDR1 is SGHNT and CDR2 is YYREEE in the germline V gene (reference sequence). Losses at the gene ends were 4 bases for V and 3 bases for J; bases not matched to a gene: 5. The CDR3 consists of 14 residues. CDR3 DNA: TGTGCCAGCAGCCCCGGGACAGGGATCTACGAGCAGTACTTC. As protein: CASSPGTGIYEQYF.

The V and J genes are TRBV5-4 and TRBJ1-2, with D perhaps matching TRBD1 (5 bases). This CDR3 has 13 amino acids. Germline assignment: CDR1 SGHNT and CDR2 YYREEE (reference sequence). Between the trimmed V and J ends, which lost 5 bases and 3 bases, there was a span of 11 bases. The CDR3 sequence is CASSSQGDYGYTF. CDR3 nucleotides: TGTGCCAGCAGTTCTCAGGGTGACTATGGCTACACCTTC.

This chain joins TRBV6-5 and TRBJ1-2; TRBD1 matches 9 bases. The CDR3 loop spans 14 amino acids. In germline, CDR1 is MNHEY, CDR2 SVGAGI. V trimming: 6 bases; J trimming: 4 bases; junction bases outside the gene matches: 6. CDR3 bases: TGTGCCAGCAGAAAGACAGGGGGTGGCTATGGCTACACCTTC. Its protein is CASRKTGGGYGYTF.

The CDR3 region is CASSFWTGVNTIYF. DNA for the CDR3: TGTGCCAGCAGCTTTTGGACAGGGGTTAACACCATATATTTT. The chain employs TRBV7-9 and TRBJ1-3; 9 bases line up with TRBD1. Germline V CDR1 and CDR2: SEHNR, FQNEAQ (reference sequence). The CDR3 runs to 14 residues. V lost 3 bases and J lost 7; bases outside the gene matches: 4.

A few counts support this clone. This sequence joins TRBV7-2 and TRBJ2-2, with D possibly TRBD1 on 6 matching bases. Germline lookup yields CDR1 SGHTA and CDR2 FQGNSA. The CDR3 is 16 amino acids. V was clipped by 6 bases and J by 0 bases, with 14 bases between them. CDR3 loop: CASSYPRTANTGELFF. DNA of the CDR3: TGTGCCAGCAGTTACCCCCGGACAGCGAACACCGGGGAGCTGTTTTTT.

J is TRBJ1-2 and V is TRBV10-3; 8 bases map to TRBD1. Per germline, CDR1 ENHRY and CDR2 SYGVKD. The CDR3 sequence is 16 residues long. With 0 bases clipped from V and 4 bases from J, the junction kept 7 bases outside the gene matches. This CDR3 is CAISESRQGASYGYTF. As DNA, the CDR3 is TGTGCCATCAGTGAGTCGCGCCAGGGGGCATCCTATGGCTACACCTTC.

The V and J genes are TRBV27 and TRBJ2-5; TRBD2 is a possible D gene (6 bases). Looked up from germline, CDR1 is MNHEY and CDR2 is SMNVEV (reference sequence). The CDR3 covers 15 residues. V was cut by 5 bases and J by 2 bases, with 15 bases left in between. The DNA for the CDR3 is TGTGCCAGCAGTCCGGGGTGGGCGGGACAAGAGACCCAGTACTTC. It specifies CASSPGWAGQETQYF.

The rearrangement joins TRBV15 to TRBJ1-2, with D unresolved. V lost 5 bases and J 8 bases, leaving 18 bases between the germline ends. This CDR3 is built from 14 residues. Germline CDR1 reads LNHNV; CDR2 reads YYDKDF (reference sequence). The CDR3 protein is CATSLPETGYGYTF. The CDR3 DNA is TGTGCCACCAGCCTACCGGAGACCGGGTACGGCTACACCTTC. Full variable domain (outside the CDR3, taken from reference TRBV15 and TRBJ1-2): DAMVIQNPRYQVTQFGKPVTLSCSQTLNHNVMYWYQQKSSQAPKLLFHYYDKDFNNEADTPDNFQSRRPNTSFCFLDIRSPGLGDTAMYLCATSLPETGYGYTFGSGTRLTVV.

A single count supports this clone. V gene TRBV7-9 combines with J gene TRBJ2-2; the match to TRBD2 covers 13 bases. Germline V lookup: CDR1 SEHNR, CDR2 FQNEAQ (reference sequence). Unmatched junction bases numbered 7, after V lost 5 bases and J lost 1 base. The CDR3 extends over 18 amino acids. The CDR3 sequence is CASSPTSGRSGNTGELFF. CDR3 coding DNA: TGTGCCAGCAGCCCGACTAGCGGGAGGTCGGGGAACACCGGGGAGCTGTTTTTT.

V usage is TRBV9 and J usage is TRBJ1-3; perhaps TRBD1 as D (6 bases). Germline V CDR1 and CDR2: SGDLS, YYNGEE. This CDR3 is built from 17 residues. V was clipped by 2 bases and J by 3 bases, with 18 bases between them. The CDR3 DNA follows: TGTGCCAGCAGCGTCTTCAGTGGGGGGGCGCTTGGAAACACCATATATTTT. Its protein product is CASSVFSGGALGNTIYF.

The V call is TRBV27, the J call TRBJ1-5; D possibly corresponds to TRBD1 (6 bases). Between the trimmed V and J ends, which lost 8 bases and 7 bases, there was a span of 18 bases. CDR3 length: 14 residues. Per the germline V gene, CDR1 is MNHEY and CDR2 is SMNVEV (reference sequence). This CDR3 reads CASGRGGNWQPQHF. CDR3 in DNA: TGTGCCAGCGGAAGAGGGGGAAACTGGCAGCCCCAGCATTTT.

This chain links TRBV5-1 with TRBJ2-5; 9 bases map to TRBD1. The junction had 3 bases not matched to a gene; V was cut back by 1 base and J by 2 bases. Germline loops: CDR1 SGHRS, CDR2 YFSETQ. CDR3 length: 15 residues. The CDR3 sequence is CASSLFGTGQETQYF. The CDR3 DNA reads TGCGCCAGCAGCTTGTTCGGGACAGGGCAAGAGACCCAGTACTTC.

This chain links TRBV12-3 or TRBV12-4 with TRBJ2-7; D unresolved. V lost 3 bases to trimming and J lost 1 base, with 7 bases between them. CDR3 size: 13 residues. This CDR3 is CASSFPGSYEQYF. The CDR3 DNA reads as TGTGCCAGCAGTTTTCCGGGTTCCTACGAGCAGTACTTC.

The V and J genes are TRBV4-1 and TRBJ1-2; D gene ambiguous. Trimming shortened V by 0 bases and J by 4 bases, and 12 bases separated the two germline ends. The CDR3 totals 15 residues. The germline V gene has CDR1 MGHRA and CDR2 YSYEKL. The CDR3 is CASSQDVAGVYGYTF. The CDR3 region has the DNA TGCGCCAGCAGCCAAGATGTGGCGGGAGTCTATGGCTACACCTTC.

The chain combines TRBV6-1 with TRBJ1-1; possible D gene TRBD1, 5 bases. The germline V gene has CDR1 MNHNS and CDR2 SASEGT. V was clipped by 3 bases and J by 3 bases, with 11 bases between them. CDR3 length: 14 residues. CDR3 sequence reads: CASSEVGGDTEAFF. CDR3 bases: TGTGCCAGCAGTGAGGTGGGGGGTGACACTGAAGCTTTCTTT.

The CDR3 loop reads CASSSVAAGSYNEQFF. CDR3 nucleotide sequence: TGTGCCAGCAGTTCCGTGGCAGCGGGGTCTTACAATGAGCAGTTCTTC. V and J are TRBV28 and TRBJ2-1; 7 positions match TRBD2. Germline CDR1 reads MDHEN; CDR2 reads SYDVKM. Unmatched junction bases numbered 10, after V lost 4 bases and J lost 4 bases. The CDR3 runs to 16 residues.

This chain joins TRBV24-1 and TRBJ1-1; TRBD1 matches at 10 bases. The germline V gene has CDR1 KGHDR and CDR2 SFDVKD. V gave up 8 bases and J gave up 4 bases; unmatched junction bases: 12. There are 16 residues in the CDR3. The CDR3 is CATTQPPGQGFTEAFF. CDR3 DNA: TGTGCCACCACTCAACCACCGGGACAGGGGTTCACTGAAGCTTTCTTT.

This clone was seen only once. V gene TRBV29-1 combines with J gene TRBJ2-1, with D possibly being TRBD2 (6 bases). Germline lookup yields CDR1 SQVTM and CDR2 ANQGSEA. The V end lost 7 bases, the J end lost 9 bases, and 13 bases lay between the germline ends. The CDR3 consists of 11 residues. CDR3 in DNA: TGCAGCGGCGGGCAGGGAGGTGAGCAGTTCTTC. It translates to CSGGQGGEQFF.

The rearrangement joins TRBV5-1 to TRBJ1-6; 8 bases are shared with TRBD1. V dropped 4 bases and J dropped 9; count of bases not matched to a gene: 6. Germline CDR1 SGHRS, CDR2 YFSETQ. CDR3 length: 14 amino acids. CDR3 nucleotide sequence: TGCGCCAGCAGCCCTGGACAGGGTGGTTCACCCCTCCACTTT. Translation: CASSPGQGGSPLHF.

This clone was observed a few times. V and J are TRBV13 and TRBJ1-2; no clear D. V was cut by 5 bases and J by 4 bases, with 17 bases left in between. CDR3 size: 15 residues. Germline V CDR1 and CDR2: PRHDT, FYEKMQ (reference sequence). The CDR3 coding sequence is TGTGCCAGCAGCCCCCAAGGGTCGGGAGGCTATGGCTACACCTTC. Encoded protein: CASSPQGSGGYGYTF.

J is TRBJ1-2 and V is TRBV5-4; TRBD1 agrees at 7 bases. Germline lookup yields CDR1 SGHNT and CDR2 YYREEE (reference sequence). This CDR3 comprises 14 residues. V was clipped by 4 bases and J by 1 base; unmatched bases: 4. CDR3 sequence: CASSRGTDNYGYTF. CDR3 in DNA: TGTGCCAGCAGCCGAGGGACAGATAACTATGGCTACACCTTC. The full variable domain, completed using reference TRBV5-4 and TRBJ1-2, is ETGVTQSPTHLIKTRGQQVTLRCSSQSGHNTVSWYQQALGQGPQFIFQYYREEENGRGNFPPRFSGLQFPNYSSELNVNALELDDSALYLCASSRGTDNYGYTFGSGTRLTVV.

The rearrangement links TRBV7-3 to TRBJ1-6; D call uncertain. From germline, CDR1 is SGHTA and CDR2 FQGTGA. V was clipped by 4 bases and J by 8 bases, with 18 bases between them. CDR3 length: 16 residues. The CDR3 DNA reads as TGTGCCAGCAGCTCCCCCCCCGCAGGAATCGATTCACCCCTCCACTTT. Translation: CASSSPPAGIDSPLHF.

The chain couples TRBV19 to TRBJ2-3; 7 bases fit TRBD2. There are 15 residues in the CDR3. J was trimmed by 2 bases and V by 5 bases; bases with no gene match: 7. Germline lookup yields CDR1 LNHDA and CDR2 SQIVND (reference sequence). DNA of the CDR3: TGTGCCAGTAGTGGTGCGGCGGGGGTCACAGATACGCAGTATTTT. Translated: CASSGAAGVTDTQYF.

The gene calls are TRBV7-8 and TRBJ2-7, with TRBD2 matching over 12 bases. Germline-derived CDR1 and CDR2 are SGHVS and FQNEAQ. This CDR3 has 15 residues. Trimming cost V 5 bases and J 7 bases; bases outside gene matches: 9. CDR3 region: CASSARTSGEVEQYF. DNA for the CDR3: TGTGCCAGCAGCGCCCGGACTAGCGGGGAAGTTGAGCAGTACTTC.

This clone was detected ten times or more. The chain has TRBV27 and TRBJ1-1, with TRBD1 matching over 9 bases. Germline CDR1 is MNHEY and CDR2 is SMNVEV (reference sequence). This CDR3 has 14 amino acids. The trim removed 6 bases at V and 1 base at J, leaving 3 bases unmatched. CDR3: CASRKQGANTEAFF. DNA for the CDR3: TGTGCCAGCAGGAAACAGGGGGCGAACACTGAAGCTTTCTTT.

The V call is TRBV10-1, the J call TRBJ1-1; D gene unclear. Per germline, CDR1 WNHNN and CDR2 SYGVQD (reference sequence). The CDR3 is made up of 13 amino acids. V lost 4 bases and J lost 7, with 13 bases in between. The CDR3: CASSVRPAGEAFF. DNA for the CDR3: TGCGCCAGCAGTGTTAGACCAGCAGGTGAAGCTTTCTTT.

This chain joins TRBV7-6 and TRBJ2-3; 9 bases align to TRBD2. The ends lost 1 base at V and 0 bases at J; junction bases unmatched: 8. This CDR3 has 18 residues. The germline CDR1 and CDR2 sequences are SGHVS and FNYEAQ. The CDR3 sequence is CASSLESASGASTDTQYF. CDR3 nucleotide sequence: TGTGCCAGCAGCTTAGAGTCGGCTAGCGGGGCGAGCACAGATACGCAGTATTTT.

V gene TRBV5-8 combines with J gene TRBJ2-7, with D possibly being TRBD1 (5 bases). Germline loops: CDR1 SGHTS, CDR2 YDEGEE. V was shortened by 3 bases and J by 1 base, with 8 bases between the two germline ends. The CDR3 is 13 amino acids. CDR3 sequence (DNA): TGTGCCAGCAGCTACCAGGGTTCCTACGAGCAGTACTTC. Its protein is CASSYQGSYEQYF.